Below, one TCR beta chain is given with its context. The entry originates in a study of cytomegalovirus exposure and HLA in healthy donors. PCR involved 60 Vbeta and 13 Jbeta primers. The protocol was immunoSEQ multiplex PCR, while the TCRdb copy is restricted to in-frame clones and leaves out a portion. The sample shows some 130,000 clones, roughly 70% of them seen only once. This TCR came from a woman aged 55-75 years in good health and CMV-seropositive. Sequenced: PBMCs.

DNA of the CDR3: TGCGCCAGCAGCACGCCCGGGACAGGGGGTATCACTGAAGCTTTCTTT. Its translation is CASSTPGTGGITEAFF. The J gene is TRBJ1-1, the V gene TRBV5-1; 11 nucleotides align to TRBD1. The CDR3 has 16 amino acids. CDR1 and CDR2 (germline): SGHRS, YFSETQ. With 4 bases clipped from V and 4 bases from J, the junction kept 9 bases outside the gene matches.